This TCR beta chain derives from a study of blood T cells in healthy people across ages. Germline CDR1 and CDR2: SGHRS and YFSETQ. CDR3 length: 15 residues. V lost 4 bases and J lost 8, with 20 bases in between. Donors gave around 9.8 milliliters of peripheral blood apiece. This clonotype was detected only a few times. The use of a sample-barcoded 5' primer and a J-beta primer mix characterized a second PCR of roughly 6 to 11 cycles. Each CDR3 protein gets one entry after TCRdb re-called the 5' RACE reads with MiXCR. The sample records nearly 800,000 distinct CDR3 sequences, roughly 56% being singletons.

The source of this sequence is a man in his forties in good health. Specimen: blood. The J gene is TRBJ2-3, the V gene TRBV5-1, with D possibly being TRBD1 or TRBD2 (5 bases each). As DNA, the CDR3 is TGCGCCAGCAGCCCCCTACGGGACGTCGGGGCTACGCAGTATTTT. It yields the protein CASSPLRDVGATQYF. Filled out from reference TRBV5-1 and TRBJ2-3, the complete variable domain reads KAGVTQTPRYLIKTRGQQVTLSCSPISGHRSVSWYQQTPGQGLQFLFEYFSETQRNKGNFPGRFSGRQFSNSRSEMNVSTLELGDSALYLCASSPLRDVGATQYFGPGTRLTVL.